The 29 T cell receptor beta chains below come from one sample, sequenced in a study of T-cell memory formation after mild COVID-19. Via MiXCR, TCRdb re-called the 5' RACE reads, giving one row per CDR3 protein. The sample lists a few hundred thousand distinct CDR3 sequences; less than 25% were seen once. The sample taken for sequencing was PBMCs or a T cell subset sorted from them (not recorded which). The receptors come from an adult woman who had mild COVID-19 (a few samples of this study predate the infection). Cell type and time point are not known.

The J gene is TRBJ1-1, the V gene TRBV20-1; D may be TRBD1 (6 bases). The CDR3 spans 14 residues. Deletions cut 5 bases from V and 1 base from J, with 14 bases between. Per germline, CDR1 DFQATT and CDR2 SNEGSKA (reference sequence). In DNA form, the CDR3 reads TGCAGTGCTCCTGACAGGTTTGGGAACACTGAAGCTTTCTTT. This encodes CSAPDRFGNTEAFF.

This clonotype was seen a handful of times. The chain links TRBV10-3 to TRBJ2-3; 13 bases fit TRBD2. CDR3 length equals 18 residues. Germline V lookup: CDR1 ENHRY, CDR2 SYGVKD. Trimming removed 0 bases from V and 4 bases from J; junction bases left unmatched: 7. The CDR3 sequence: CAISESRTSGSFADTQYF. The CDR3 DNA reads TGTGCCATCAGTGAGTCGCGGACTAGCGGGAGCTTCGCAGATACGCAGTATTTT.

The chain carries TRBV7-9 and TRBJ1-3; D is unresolved. Per the germline V gene, CDR1 is SEHNR and CDR2 is FQNEAQ (reference sequence). CDR3 size: 16 residues. V was shortened by 5 bases and J by 3 bases, with 17 bases between the two germline ends. The CDR3 loop is CASSHLPDTGGNTIYF. The CDR3 region has the DNA TGTGCCAGCAGCCATCTGCCTGATACCGGTGGAAACACCATATATTTT.

This chain connects TRBV18 to TRBJ2-5; D is unclear. Trimming shortened V by 2 bases and J by 1 base, and 8 bases separated the two germline ends. Germline loops: CDR1 KGHSH, CDR2 LQKENI. The CDR3 is 14 residues long. CDR3 bases: TGTGCCAGCTCACCAACAGAACCCCAAGAGACCCAGTACTTC. Translated, it gives CASSPTEPQETQYF.

The CDR3 DNA reads TGCAGTGCTAGAGCCCTTGACAGGTCGAGTCCGGGCACTGAAGCTTTCTTT. Its translation: CSARALDRSSPGTEAFF. The chain is built from TRBV20-1 and TRBJ1-1, with D possibly matching TRBD1 (6 bases). The V end was cut by 1 base, the J end by 4 bases, with 22 bases between. Germline V gene sequence: CDR1 DFQATT, CDR2 SNEGSKA (reference sequence). The CDR3 totals 17 residues.

In its sample, this clonotype was seen a few times. The rearrangement joins TRBV7-3 to TRBJ2-1, with unresolved D. The CDR3 contains 15 residues. Germline lookup yields CDR1 SGHTA and CDR2 FQGTGA. The germline V and J ends were trimmed by 5 bases and 0 bases, with 11 bases remaining between them. The CDR3 coding sequence is TGTGCCAGCAGCGCCGATTCGAGCTCCTACAATGAGCAGTTCTTC. Translating gives CASSADSSSYNEQFF.

This clonotype was picked up many times. V is TRBV12-3 or TRBV12-4 and J is TRBJ1-5, with TRBD1 matching 7 bases. V shed 6 bases, J shed 3 bases, and the junction held 5 bases outside the gene matches. The CDR3 is made up of 14 amino acids. CDR3 DNA: TGTGCCAGCAGGACTGACAGGGACAATCAGCCCCAGCATTTT. Protein product: CASRTDRDNQPQHF.

The chain carries TRBV5-1 and TRBJ1-2; 8 positions agree with TRBD1. Germline V gene lookup returns CDR1 SGHRS and CDR2 YFSETQ. The ends lost 0 bases at V and 3 bases at J; junction bases unmatched: 16. The CDR3 loop spans 19 amino acids. The CDR3 DNA reads TGCGCCAGCAGCTTGGTTCCGTCAGACAGGGGATCGGTTGACTATGGCTACACCTTC. Encoded protein: CASSLVPSDRGSVDYGYTF.

V and J are TRBV15 and TRBJ2-7; a weak D match, TRBD1 (5 bases). The CDR3 loop spans 14 amino acids. V lost 3 bases and J 6 bases, leaving 15 bases between the germline ends. In germline, CDR1 is LNHNV, CDR2 YYDKDF (reference sequence). Written as DNA, the CDR3 is TGTGCCACCAGCAGTCGCAGGGAATCACGCGAGCAGTACTTC. Amino acid sequence: CATSSRRESREQYF.

V and J are TRBV10-3 and TRBJ1-1; no clear D. V was trimmed by 7 bases and J by 8 bases, leaving 23 bases between them. CDR1 is ENHRY and CDR2 is SYGVKD in the germline V gene. The CDR3 contains 15 residues. This chain's CDR3 is CAIKNAGPIYGEAFF. In nucleotides, the CDR3 is TGTGCCATCAAAAACGCCGGGCCAATCTACGGGGAAGCTTTCTTT.

The V and J genes are TRBV7-9 and TRBJ2-7; 7 nucleotides match TRBD2. The J segment lost 6 bases and the V segment lost 0 bases, leaving 5 bases of the junction unmatched. The CDR3 is 14 residues long. The germline V gene encodes CDR1 SEHNR and CDR2 FQNEAQ (reference sequence). Written as DNA, the CDR3 is TGTGCCAGCAGCTTAGCGGGAGGGCCCTCCGAGCAGTACTTC. Protein product: CASSLAGGPSEQYF. The full variable domain, its missing parts supplied by reference TRBV7-9 and TRBJ2-7, is DTGVSQNPRHKITKRGQNVTFRCDPISEHNRLYWYRQTLGQGPEFLTYFQNEAQLEKSRLLSDRFSAERPKGSFSTLEIQRTEQGDSAMYLCASSLAGGPSEQYFGPGTRLTVT.

In its sample, this clonotype was seen many times. The J gene is TRBJ1-2, the V gene TRBV18; D gene unclear. V lost 1 base and J lost 0, with 9 bases in between. Germline CDR1 KGHSH, CDR2 LQKENI. The CDR3 is 15 residues long. The CDR3 region is CASSPRQLTNYGYTF. The DNA for the CDR3 is TGTGCCAGCTCACCACGGCAGTTGACTAACTATGGCTACACCTTC.

This clonotype was picked up a small number of times. V gene TRBV7-8 combines with J gene TRBJ2-5; tentatively, D is TRBD1 or TRBD2 (5 bases each). The CDR3 has 15 amino acids. V was pared by 4 bases and J by 2 bases, with 14 bases between. CDR1 and CDR2 from the germline V gene are SGHVS and FQNEAQ. CDR3 loop: CASSSGTAGQETQYF. DNA for the CDR3: TGTGCCAGCAGCTCTGGGACGGCCGGACAAGAGACCCAGTACTTC.

This clonotype was observed a handful of times. This chain joins TRBV3-1 and TRBJ1-2; D call uncertain. Between the trimmed V and J ends, which lost 1 base and 4 bases, there was a span of 4 bases. In germline, CDR1 is LGHDT, CDR2 YNNKEL (reference sequence). The CDR3 has 12 residues. DNA for the CDR3: TGTGCCAGCAGCCAAGCCACCTATGGCTACACCTTC. Encoded protein: CASSQATYGYTF.

This rearrangement joins TRBV11-3 to TRBJ2-5; D gene ambiguous. Germline lookup yields CDR1 SGHNT and CDR2 YENEEA. The CDR3 is 13 residues long. With 6 bases removed from V and 5 bases from J, the gap between germline ends came to 13 bases. The CDR3 here is CASRSHVVETQYF. In DNA form, the CDR3 reads TGTGCCAGCAGGTCCCATGTAGTGGAGACCCAGTACTTC.

This clonotype was detected many times. The chain combines TRBV12-3 or TRBV12-4 with TRBJ2-7; D is perhaps TRBD2 (6 bases). The V gene lost 3 bases and the J gene lost 6 bases, with 12 bases spanning the gap. This CDR3 has 13 amino acids. The CDR3 coding sequence is TGTGCCAGCAGTTTTGGAGGGCCGGGCGAGCAGTACTTC. This codes for CASSFGGPGEQYF.

This clonotype was counted between two and nine times. V and J are TRBV15 and TRBJ2-7, with 12 bases fitting TRBD2. V gave up 0 bases and J gave up 7 bases; unmatched junction bases: 7. The CDR3 runs 16 residues. Germline V gives CDR1 LNHNV, CDR2 YYDKDF (reference sequence). This CDR3 reads CATSRDPTSGGGEQYF. DNA for the CDR3: TGTGCCACCAGCAGAGATCCGACTAGCGGGGGCGGTGAGCAGTACTTC.

The sample holds a few counts of this clonotype. J is TRBJ1-1 and V is TRBV6-2 or TRBV6-3; no clear D gene. V was shortened by 4 bases and J by 4 bases, with 13 bases between the two germline ends. CDR1 is MNHEY and CDR2 is SVGEGT in the germline V gene. The length of the CDR3 is 14 residues. The CDR3 is CASSSPHRGTEAFF. In nucleotides, the CDR3 is TGTGCCAGCAGTTCCCCGCATAGAGGCACTGAAGCTTTCTTT.

This clonotype was observed a handful of times. V usage is TRBV6-6 and J usage is TRBJ2-1, with 11 bases lining up with TRBD2. This CDR3 has 14 residues. The ends lost 5 bases at V and 7 bases at J; junction bases unmatched: 4. Germline loops: CDR1 MNHNY, CDR2 SVGAGI (reference sequence). In DNA, the CDR3 is TGTGCCAGCAGTACTAGCGGGGGAAAAAATGAGCAGTTCTTC. Amino acid sequence: CASSTSGGKNEQFF.

This clonotype was observed a handful of times. The chain links TRBV5-1 to TRBJ2-1, with D perhaps TRBD1 (6 bases). The CDR3 covers 15 residues. V was clipped by 0 bases and J by 7 bases, with 14 bases between them. Per germline, CDR1 SGHRS and CDR2 YFSETQ. The CDR3 sequence is CASSLAQSQGNEQFF. The CDR3 bases are TGCGCCAGCAGCTTGGCGCAGTCTCAGGGGAATGAGCAGTTCTTC.

This chain connects TRBV6-2 or TRBV6-3 to TRBJ1-2; D unresolved. Germline CDR1 reads MNHEY; CDR2 reads SVGEGT. The CDR3 loop spans 16 amino acids. Between the trimmed V and J ends, which lost 5 bases and 0 bases, there was a span of 16 bases. For the CDR3, the DNA is TGTGCCAGCAGTCCCACCCCGCCCGGAGCTAACTATGGCTACACCTTC. Encoded protein: CASSPTPPGANYGYTF.

V and J are TRBV6-6 and TRBJ2-3, with 9 bases matching TRBD2. This CDR3 has 16 residues. Trimming at V came to 5 bases and at J to 2 bases, leaving 8 bases not matched to a gene. Germline V lookup: CDR1 MNHNY, CDR2 SVGAGI (reference sequence). The chain's CDR3 is CASSNVAGGTTDTQYF. DNA of the CDR3: TGTGCCAGCAGTAACGTGGCGGGAGGGACCACAGATACGCAGTATTTT.

This clonotype has just a few counts. This sequence joins TRBV12-3 or TRBV12-4 and TRBJ2-7, with 8 bases that match TRBD1. The length of the CDR3 is 13 residues. V trimming: 8 bases; J trimming: 3 bases; junction bases outside the gene matches: 6. The CDR3 is CASASGGIYEQYF. The CDR3 DNA is TGTGCCAGCGCTTCAGGGGGCATCTACGAGCAGTACTTC.

This clonotype was picked up a small number of times. V and J are TRBV7-2 and TRBJ1-2; D gene unclear. V lost 1 base and J lost 4, with 10 bases in between. The CDR3 runs 14 residues. Germline V gene sequence: CDR1 SGHTA, CDR2 FQGNSA. CDR3 coding DNA: TGTGCCAGCAGCTTAGAAGGTTTTGGCTATGGCTACACCTTC. Translating it yields CASSLEGFGYGYTF.

V gene TRBV3-1 combines with J gene TRBJ2-2; TRBD2 matches 8 bases. CDR1 and CDR2 from the germline V gene are LGHDT and YNNKEL (reference sequence). The CDR3 totals 14 residues. Losses at the gene ends were 6 bases for V and 2 bases for J; bases not matched to a gene: 2. The CDR3 sequence is CASRLAENTGELFF. The CDR3 bases are TGTGCCAGCAGACTAGCGGAAAACACCGGGGAGCTGTTTTTT.

This clonotype was observed a few times. The rearrangement uses TRBV4-2 and TRBJ1-2, with D unclear. This CDR3 is built from 11 residues. V lost 2 bases and J lost 4, with 2 bases in between. CDR1 and CDR2 from the germline V gene are LGHNA and YNFKEQ. CDR3 amino acids: CASSQSYGYTF. CDR3 sequence (DNA): TGTGCCAGCAGCCAATCCTATGGCTACACCTTC.

This chain uses TRBV27 with TRBJ1-2; a weak D match, TRBD1 (6 bases). Looked up from germline, CDR1 is MNHEY and CDR2 is SMNVEV (reference sequence). The CDR3 sequence is 16 residues long. Trimming left V 7 bases short and J 5 bases short, with 23 bases between. CDR3 protein: CASTPEGGRVRYGYTF. DNA of the CDR3: TGTGCCAGCACCCCAGAGGGGGGTAGGGTTCGGTATGGCTACACCTTC.

This clonotype was detected only a few times. The chain recombines TRBV11-2 with TRBJ1-2, with D unclear. The CDR3 has 15 residues. Trimming pared 1 base from V and 3 bases from J, leaving 12 bases between. Germline V gene data show CDR1 as SGHAT and CDR2 as FQNNGV. The chain's CDR3 is CASSLGLRTDYGYTF. The CDR3 coding sequence is TGTGCCAGCAGCTTAGGCCTCAGGACGGACTATGGCTACACCTTC.

The table lists this clonotype with a few counts. The chain is built from TRBV20-1 and TRBJ1-2, with TRBD1 as a possible D gene (6 bases). CDR3 size: 16 residues. Trimming took off 0 bases at V and 8 bases at J, with 22 bases between the two ends. Germline CDR1 is DFQATT and CDR2 is SNEGSKA (reference sequence). The CDR3 here is CSARDFVHGGRRGYTF. In nucleotides, the CDR3 is TGCAGTGCTAGAGATTTCGTTCACGGGGGGCGCAGAGGCTACACCTTC.